Shown below are 15 T cell receptor beta chains from a single sample sequenced in a study of blood T cell repertoires in COVID-19. Produced via immunoSEQ multiplex PCR; TCRdb's table is partial and in-frame only. The table lists approximately 200,000 clones, about 87% of them singletons. The sequencing sample was made of peripheral blood. These receptors all come from a man between 60 and 75 years old who had recovered from COVID-19.

The V call is TRBV3-1 (or the pseudogene TRBV3-2), the J call TRBJ1-5, with TRBD1 matching 11 bases. This CDR3 has 20 residues. Germline assignment: CDR1 LGHDT and CDR2 YNNKEL (reference sequence). With V trimmed by 3 bases and J by 4 bases, 17 bases remained unmatched. The CDR3 nucleotides are TGTGCCAGCAGCCACCCTAGGACAGGGGGCCGGGGGCCCTCAAATCAGCCCCAGCATTTT. It translates to CASSHPRTGGRGPSNQPQHF.

This clone turned up a few times. An end of the junction differs from the germline gene, which may be a read error. The same CDR3 can be traced to other DNA sequences in this sample. The rearrangement links TRBV7-2 to TRBJ1-6; 8 bases align to TRBD1. Per germline, CDR1 SGHTA and CDR2 FQGNSA. The CDR3 contains 14 residues. CDR3 in amino acids: CASSPGQGDSPLHF. As DNA, the CDR3 is TGTGCCAGCAGCCCCGGACAGGGCGATTCGCCCCTCCACTTT. The full variable domain, rest sourced from reference TRBV7-2 and TRBJ1-6, is GAGVSQSPSNKVTEKGKDVELRCDPISGHTALYWYRQSLGQGLEFLIYFQGNSAPDKSGLPSDRFSAERTGGSVSTLTIQRTQQEDSAVYLCASSPGQGDSPLHFGNGTRLTVT.

This clone was recorded only once. This chain uses TRBV18 with TRBJ1-1, with D hard to call. The length of the CDR3 is 14 residues. In germline, CDR1 is KGHSH, CDR2 LQKENI. The V end lost 0 bases, the J end lost 7 bases, and 12 bases lay between the germline ends. The DNA for the CDR3 is TGTGCCAGCTCACCACCGGTGGCGGGTTTTGAAGCTTTCTTT. It yields the protein CASSPPVAGFEAFF.

In DNA form, the CDR3 reads TGTGCCAGCAGCTGGGGCCACTACGAGCAGTACTTC. Its protein product is CASSWGHYEQYF. V is TRBV5-4 and J is TRBJ2-7, with D possibly TRBD1 on 5 matching bases. The V end was cut by 3 bases, the J end by 3 bases, with 7 bases between. The CDR3 loop spans 12 amino acids. Germline assignment: CDR1 SGHNT and CDR2 YYREEE (reference sequence).

The table lists this clone with a few counts. The rearrangement links TRBV4-1 to TRBJ2-1, with 9 bases matching TRBD2. The CDR3 extends over 17 amino acids. Looked up from germline, CDR1 is MGHRA and CDR2 is YSYEKL. V was clipped by 4 bases and J by 8 bases; unmatched bases: 15. In DNA form, the CDR3 reads TGCGCCAGCAGCCCCACCGGGGCGGGAGGGTATGAAGATGAGCAGTTCTTC. This codes for CASSPTGAGGYEDEQFF.

This clone was found once. V usage is TRBV28 and J usage is TRBJ1-2; 12 bases fit TRBD1. The CDR3 runs 16 residues. V shed 1 base, J shed 4 bases, and the junction held 4 bases outside the gene matches. The germline V gene has CDR1 MDHEN and CDR2 SYDVKM. CDR3 in DNA: TGTGCCAGCAGTTTATCCGGGACAGGGGGCGGCTATGGCTACACCTTC. Its protein is CASSLSGTGGGYGYTF.

The chain recombines TRBV5-1 with TRBJ2-7; D unclear. The CDR3 is 14 amino acids. Trimming left V 0 bases short and J 0 bases short, with 7 bases between. The germline V gene has CDR1 SGHRS and CDR2 YFSETQ. The CDR3 is CASSLVADSYEQYF. The CDR3 DNA follows: TGCGCCAGCAGCTTGGTTGCAGACTCCTACGAGCAGTACTTC.

The J gene is TRBJ2-1, the V gene TRBV6-4, with 7 bases aligning to TRBD2. The J segment lost 5 bases and the V segment lost 4 bases, leaving 2 bases of the junction unmatched. The V gene's germline CDR1 is MRHNA and CDR2 SNTAGT. The CDR3 spans 13 residues. The CDR3 DNA sequence: TGTGCCAGCAGTGTCGGACTAGACAATGAGCAGTTCTTC. Translating it yields CASSVGLDNEQFF.

The chain couples TRBV4-3 to TRBJ1-2; D not resolved. The germline CDR1 and CDR2 sequences are LGHNA and YSLEER. The CDR3 contains 18 residues. The V gene lost 0 bases and the J gene lost 2 bases, with 19 bases spanning the gap. The DNA of the CDR3 is TGCGCCAGCAGCCAAGATGCGGTAGTTTTGGGTCAGAACTATGGCTACACCTTC. Its translation is CASSQDAVVLGQNYGYTF.

This clone appeared a few times. The rearrangement links TRBV5-8 to TRBJ2-7; 9 nucleotides align to TRBD1. The length of the CDR3 is 13 residues. V lost 5 bases, J lost 5 bases, and 5 bases stayed unmatched. Germline CDR1 and CDR2: SGHTS and YDEGEE. The CDR3 sequence is CASSRDRVDEQYF. CDR3 coding DNA: TGTGCCAGCAGTCGGGACAGGGTGGACGAGCAGTACTTC.

The chain employs TRBV28 and TRBJ2-7; tentative D call: TRBD2 (6 bases). Germline values: CDR1 MDHEN, CDR2 SYDVKM. V shed 10 bases and J shed 6 bases, with 19 bases lying between them. The CDR3 contains 13 residues. CDR3 sequence: CAIRGTVQSEQYF. In DNA form, the CDR3 reads TGTGCCATCCGGGGGACGGTTCAATCCGAGCAGTACTTC.

The genes are TRBV19 and TRBJ1-1; 7 nucleotides match TRBD1. The CDR3 spans 11 residues. Germline CDR1 and CDR2: LNHDA and SQIVND (reference sequence). With 4 bases clipped from V and 11 bases from J, the junction kept 4 bases outside the gene matches. The CDR3 DNA follows: TGTGCCAGTAGTAGGGCAGGGGGGGCTTTCTTT. Its translation: CASSRAGGAFF.

A few counts support this clone. The chain uses TRBV9 and TRBJ1-3, with D perhaps matching TRBD1 (5 bases). The CDR3 sequence is 16 residues long. Deletions cut 0 bases from V and 2 bases from J, with 12 bases between. Germline loops: CDR1 SGDLS, CDR2 YYNGEE. CDR3 loop: CASSVATAGPGNTIYF. The CDR3 DNA is TGTGCCAGCAGCGTAGCTACGGCAGGGCCTGGAAACACCATATATTTT.

The rearrangement joins TRBV10-1 to TRBJ2-5, with D maybe TRBD1 (6 bases). Trimming took off 6 bases at V and 5 bases at J, with 19 bases between the two ends. The CDR3 sequence is 15 residues long. Per the germline V gene, CDR1 is WNHNN and CDR2 is SYGVQD (reference sequence). The CDR3 DNA follows: TGCGCCAGCAGCGCCGGGACATCCGGGGATGAGACCCAGTACTTC. Encoded protein: CASSAGTSGDETQYF.

J is TRBJ1-3 and V is TRBV2, with D tentatively TRBD1 (6 bases). Germline V gene lookup returns CDR1 SNHLY and CDR2 FYNNEI. The CDR3 has 15 residues. Trimming took 11 bases from V and 5 from J, leaving 22 bases between them. CDR3 protein: CALLQGMAPRNTIYF. CDR3 sequence (DNA): TGTGCCCTATTACAGGGAATGGCTCCTAGAAACACCATATATTTT.